One sample yielded the 21 T cell receptor beta chains listed below, sequenced in a study of blood T cell repertoires in COVID-19. TCRdb's copy holds only in-frame clones and misses some; the assay was immunoSEQ multiplex PCR. The sample includes some 120,000 clones, about 88% of them seen just once. The sequenced sample consisted of peripheral blood. The origin of the receptors is a human donor in a cohort sampled during active COVID-19.

This rearrangement joins TRBV4-1 to TRBJ2-5; a weak D match, TRBD2 (6 bases). CDR1 and CDR2 from the germline V gene are MGHRA and YSYEKL. The germline V and J ends were trimmed by 1 base and 4 bases, with 13 bases remaining between them. This CDR3 has 15 amino acids. Here the CDR3 reads CASSQGSGTGETQYF. DNA of the CDR3: TGCGCCAGCAGCCAAGGGAGTGGGACTGGAGAGACCCAGTACTTC.

This clone was recorded once. One junction end disagrees with the germline gene, perhaps due to a read error. The rearrangement uses TRBV7-7 and TRBJ2-3; 11 bases line up with TRBD2. Germline V gene sequence: CDR1 SSHAT, CDR2 FNYEAQ (reference sequence). The CDR3 has 16 amino acids. CDR3 coding DNA: TGTGCTAGCAGCCCACTAGCGGGAGCTAGCACAGATACGCAGTATTTT. It encodes CASSPLAGASTDTQYF.

V gene TRBV7-9 combines with J gene TRBJ2-2; no reliable D call. Trimming shortened V by 0 bases and J by 4 bases, and 3 bases separated the two germline ends. This CDR3 region has 13 residues. The germline gives CDR1 SEHNR, CDR2 FQNEAQ (reference sequence). The CDR3, as DNA: TGTGCCAGCAGCTTAGCGGCCACCGGGGAGCTGTTTTTT. It is translated as CASSLAATGELFF.

V usage is TRBV6-6 and J usage is TRBJ2-3; a possible D gene is TRBD2 (5 bases). Trimming removed 7 bases from V and 4 bases from J, with 18 bases in between. Germline values: CDR1 MNHNY, CDR2 SVGAGI (reference sequence). The CDR3 covers 15 residues. DNA of the CDR3: TGTGCCAGCAACACGAAGGACTTCCCACCAGATACGCAGTATTTT. As protein: CASNTKDFPPDTQYF.

V is TRBV10-3 and J is TRBJ1-2; D perhaps matches TRBD1 (6 bases). CDR1 ENHRY and CDR2 SYGVKD come from the germline V gene. The CDR3 covers 16 residues. Trimming removed 10 bases at V and 2 bases at J, with 23 bases between. The CDR3 DNA follows: TGTGCCACTACACAGGGCCAAGGGTTAGGGAACTATGGCTACACCTTC. Translation: CATTQGQGLGNYGYTF.

The chain is built from TRBV4-1 and TRBJ2-2; 7 bases agree with TRBD1. The V gene's germline CDR1 is MGHRA and CDR2 YSYEKL. This CDR3 is built from 16 residues. V was pared by 1 base and J by 5 bases, with 7 bases of the junction left unmatched. CDR3 sequence (DNA): TGCGCCAGCAGCCAAGCTAGACAGGGTTTGACCGGGGAGCTGTTTTTT. Translating it yields CASSQARQGLTGELFF.

This chain uses TRBV4-1 with TRBJ2-3; 11 bases fit TRBD2. Germline lookup yields CDR1 MGHRA and CDR2 YSYEKL. CDR3 length equals 17 residues. The V gene end was trimmed by 4 bases and the J gene end by 3 bases; junction bases not matched to a gene: 9. In nucleotides, the CDR3 is TGCGCCAGCAGCCCCCTTGGGATAGCGGGAGGGACAGATACGCAGTATTTT. The encoded protein is CASSPLGIAGGTDTQYF.

The J gene is TRBJ1-6, the V gene TRBV4-1; no clear D gene. From germline, CDR1 is MGHRA and CDR2 YSYEKL. The CDR3 length is 15 residues. Trimming took off 1 base at V and 4 bases at J, with 8 bases between the two ends. As DNA, the CDR3 is TGCGCCAGCAGCCAAGCCGGAGCTTATAATTCACCCCTCCACTTT. It codes for CASSQAGAYNSPLHF.

V and J are TRBV28 and TRBJ2-3; D perhaps matches TRBD2 (6 bases). Germline V gives CDR1 MDHEN, CDR2 SYDVKM. CDR3 length equals 16 residues. V was trimmed by 5 bases and J by 1 base, leaving 16 bases between them. The CDR3 DNA reads TGTGCCAGCAGTACACCTGATGGCGGGGGCACAGATACGCAGTATTTT. Translated: CASSTPDGGGTDTQYF.

About this clone itself: Different DNA sequences within this sample yield the same CDR3. This chain links TRBV6-5 with TRBJ2-5, with TRBD1 matching over 8 bases. The CDR3 runs 13 residues. From germline, CDR1 is MNHEY and CDR2 SVGAGI. The junction had 5 bases not matched to a gene; V was cut back by 6 bases and J by 5 bases. The CDR3 is CASSRDRGETQYF. As DNA, the CDR3 is TGTGCCAGCAGCCGTGACAGGGGCGAGACCCAGTACTTC.

The V call is TRBV6-2 or TRBV6-3, the J call TRBJ1-1, with D unresolved. Looked up from germline, CDR1 is MNHEY and CDR2 is SVGEGT. V dropped 2 bases and J dropped 5 bases, with 9 bases sitting between them. This CDR3 spans 13 amino acids. CDR3 sequence: CASSYEGRTEAFF. The CDR3, as DNA: TGTGCCAGCAGTTACGAAGGGAGAACTGAAGCTTTCTTT.

The chain links TRBV28 to TRBJ1-2; 8 nucleotides agree with TRBD1. This CDR3 region has 13 residues. The V and J ends lost 5 bases and 8 bases, in that order; junction bases with no gene match: 7. Germline CDR1 reads MDHEN; CDR2 reads SYDVKM. CDR3: CASSPADRGGYTF. Written as DNA, the CDR3 is TGTGCCAGCAGTCCCGCCGACAGGGGAGGCTACACCTTC.

The J gene is TRBJ1-6, the V gene TRBV3-1 (or the pseudogene TRBV3-2); D is unresolved. Per the germline V gene, CDR1 is LGHDT and CDR2 is YNNKEL (reference sequence). V was shortened by 0 bases and J by 9 bases, with 6 bases between the two germline ends. This CDR3 comprises 13 residues. The CDR3 loop is CASSQEPGSPLHF. Here the CDR3 DNA reads TGTGCCAGCAGCCAAGAACCGGGTTCACCCCTCCACTTT.

The J gene is TRBJ1-1, the V gene TRBV28; maybe TRBD1 (6 bases). The CDR3 has 14 residues. The V and J ends lost 5 bases and 0 bases respectively, with 10 bases between them. Germline V gives CDR1 MDHEN, CDR2 SYDVKM. The CDR3 nucleotides read TGTGCCAGCAGTCGGACAGACCTGAACACTGAAGCTTTCTTT. This translates into CASSRTDLNTEAFF.

The chain employs TRBV19 and TRBJ1-5, with a tentative D call TRBD1 (5 bases). Trimming took off 1 base at V and 4 bases at J, with 11 bases between the two ends. CDR1 is LNHDA, CDR2 SQIVND, per germline (reference sequence). This CDR3 has 15 residues. CDR3 amino acids: CASSIVVGGNQPQHF. The CDR3 nucleotides read TGTGCCAGTAGTATAGTGGTGGGGGGAAATCAGCCCCAGCATTTT.

The rearrangement joins TRBV12-3 or TRBV12-4 to TRBJ2-1; tentatively, D is TRBD2 (5 bases). V was trimmed by 5 bases and J by 10 bases, leaving 9 bases between them. The CDR3 covers 11 residues. The CDR3 DNA follows: TGTGCCAGCAGTATTAGCGCGGAGCAGTTCTTC. It translates to CASSISAEQFF.

The chain employs TRBV11-2 and TRBJ1-1; tentative D call: TRBD1 (6 bases). The CDR3 runs 16 residues. Trimming took 6 bases from V and 0 from J, leaving 17 bases between them. Germline V CDR1 and CDR2: SGHAT, FQNNGV. CDR3 sequence reads: CASRLRTASMNTEAFF. CDR3 DNA sequence: TGTGCCAGCAGATTAAGGACAGCTTCCATGAACACTGAAGCTTTCTTT.

This chain links TRBV3-1 (or the pseudogene TRBV3-2) with TRBJ2-3, with TRBD2 identical over 7 bases. CDR3 size: 20 residues. Trimming removed 1 base from V and 0 bases from J; junction bases left unmatched: 16. Germline loops: CDR1 LGHDT, CDR2 YNNKEL (reference sequence). Here the CDR3 reads CASSQVGAAWAGVSTDTQYF. The CDR3 DNA sequence: TGTGCCAGCAGCCAAGTTGGGGCGGCGTGGGCGGGGGTTAGCACAGATACGCAGTATTTT.

DNA for the CDR3: TGTGCCAGCAGCTTTTTATCGGGGGAACTATCCTACAATGAGCAGTTCTTC. Amino acid sequence: CASSFLSGELSYNEQFF. The V gene is TRBV7-6, the J gene TRBJ2-1; TRBD2 might be the D (6 bases). Germline V gene sequence: CDR1 SGHVS, CDR2 FNYEAQ. CDR3 length: 17 residues. Trimming removed 3 bases at V and 1 base at J, with 16 bases between.

This rearrangement joins TRBV19 to TRBJ1-4; D is uncertain. Per the germline V gene, CDR1 is LNHDA and CDR2 is SQIVND (reference sequence). This CDR3 is 15 amino acids long. V was shortened by 3 bases and J by 7 bases, with 15 bases between the two germline ends. CDR3 DNA sequence: TGTGCCAGTAGTATCGCCGTGGGCAGCGGTGAAAAACTGTTTTTT. Its protein product is CASSIAVGSGEKLFF.

On this clone itself: One end of the junction fails to match germline, which may point to a read error. This sample also contains other DNA sequences that code for the same CDR3. V usage is TRBV4-1 and J usage is TRBJ2-7, with 12 bases matching TRBD2. The CDR3 consists of 17 residues. Germline values: CDR1 MGHRA, CDR2 YSYEKL. CDR3 loop: CASSPTASGRASHEQYF. CDR3 in DNA: TGCGCCAGCAGCCCAACAGCTAGCGGGAGGGCCTCCCACGAGCAGTACTTC.